This entry concerns a single T cell receptor (beta chain). Its antigen is not identified. One end of the junction fails to match germline, which may point to a read error. Once RNA had been extracted, it was reverse transcribed into cDNA to act as the sequencing template. Produced via immunoSEQ multiplex PCR; TCRdb's table is partial and in-frame only. This sample carries some 150,000 clones, 45% to 60% of them seen once, and the ten largest clones take approximately 16%. Treatment described: oral pan-JAK inhibitor, 5-10 mg twice daily. It was from alopecia areata patients that lesional scalp punch biopsies and peripheral blood were collected. The data stem from a study of CD8+ T cells in alopecia areata. Overall study results and limits: Scalp clonality, together with expanded CD8+ clones among the top 100, fell significantly with tofacitinib. Lesional tissue from the scalp (especially in alopecia totalis/universalis) showed higher clonality than normal scalp.

CDR1 and CDR2 from the germline V gene are MNHEY and SMNVEV (reference sequence). The CDR3 sequence is 16 residues long. The receptor was isolated from a human donor with alopecia areata. This chain links TRBV27 with TRBJ1-2; 9 positions match TRBD1. Here the sequenced sample was CD8+ T cells sorted from blood, taken at week 4, from a patient treated with tofacitinib. The CDR3 loop is CASSVSPGQGFWGYTF. As DNA, the CDR3 is TGTGCCAGCAGTGTATCTCCGGGACAGGGCTTTTGGGGCTACACCTTC.